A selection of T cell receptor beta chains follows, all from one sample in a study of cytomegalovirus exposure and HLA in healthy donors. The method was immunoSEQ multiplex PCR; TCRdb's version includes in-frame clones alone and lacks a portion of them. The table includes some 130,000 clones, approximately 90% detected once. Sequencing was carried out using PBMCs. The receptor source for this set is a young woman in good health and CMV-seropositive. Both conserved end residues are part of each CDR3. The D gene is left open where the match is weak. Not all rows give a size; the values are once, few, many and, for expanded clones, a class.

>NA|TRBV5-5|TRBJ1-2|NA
TGTGCCAGCAGCCGGGGGATCGGGGACTATGGCTACACCTTC
CASSRGIGDYGYTF
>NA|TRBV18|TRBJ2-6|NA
TGTGCCAGCTCACCAGGTGGCGGGGCTGGGGCCAACGTCCTGACTTTC
CASSPGGGAGANVLTF
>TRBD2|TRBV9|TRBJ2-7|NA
TGTGCCAGCAGCGGTAGCGGGAGGGGTTACGAGCAGTACTTC
CASSGSGRGYEQYF
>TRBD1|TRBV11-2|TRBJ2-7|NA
TGTGCCAGCAGTCCCAATGCCGGGACAGGGTACCACGAGCAGTACTTC
CASSPNAGTGYHEQYF
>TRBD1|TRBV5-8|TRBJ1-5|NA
TGTGCCAGCAGAATGGGACAGGGGGCATCTCAGCCCCAGCATTTT
CASRMGQGASQPQHF
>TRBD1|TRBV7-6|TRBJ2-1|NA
TGTGCCAGCAGCCTAGACAGGGGCTATGAGCAGTTCTTC
CASSLDRGYEQFF
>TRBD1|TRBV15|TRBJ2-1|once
TGTGCCACCAGCAGGAGTACAGGGGTTTTGGATGAGCAGTTCTTC
CATSRSTGVLDEQFF
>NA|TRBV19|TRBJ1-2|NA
TGTGCCAGTACCCCCTATGAGGGTGGCGAATATGGCTACACCTTC
CASTPYEGGEYGYTF
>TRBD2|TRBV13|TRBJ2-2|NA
TGTGCCAGCACCCAAAACCAGCGGGAGCCTACCGGGGAGCTGTTTTTT
CASTQNQREPTGELFF
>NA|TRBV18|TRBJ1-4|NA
TGTGCCAGCACACCGGGAGTTTCGGGTAATGAAAAACTGTTTTTT
CASTPGVSGNEKLFF
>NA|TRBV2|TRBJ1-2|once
TGTGCCAGCAGTGAAGCGTTCTTGTTGAGCGGGAATGGCTACACCTTC
CASSEAFLLSGNGYTF
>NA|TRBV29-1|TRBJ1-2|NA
TGCAGCGTTGAAGAGAAACAGCAATCCTATGGCTACACCTTC
CSVEEKQQSYGYTF
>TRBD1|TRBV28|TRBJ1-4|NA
TGTGCCAGCAGAAATGCCGGGACAGGCGTCGAAAAACTGTTTTTT
CASRNAGTGVEKLFF
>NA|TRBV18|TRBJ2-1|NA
TGTGCCAGCTCACCTCCCGGGTTGGCGTACAATGAGCAGTTCTTC
CASSPPGLAYNEQFF
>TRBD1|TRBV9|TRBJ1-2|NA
TGTGCCAGCAATCGAGGGGGCTCTTCTAACTATGGCTACACCTTC
CASNRGGSSNYGYTF
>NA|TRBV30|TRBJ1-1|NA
TGTGCCTGGAGTCGCACACTAAACACTGAAGCTTTCTTT
CAWSRTLNTEAFF
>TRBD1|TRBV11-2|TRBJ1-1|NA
TGTGCCAGCAGCTTAAAGGGATTAGAGACAGGGGCCACTGAAGCTTTCTTT
CASSLKGLETGATEAFF
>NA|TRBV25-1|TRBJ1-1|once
TGTGCCAGCAGTACCGGGGGAAATCGGGTAGCTTTCTTT
CASSTGGNRVAFF
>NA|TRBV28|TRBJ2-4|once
TGTGCCAGCAGTTTAGGCGGACAAGCCAAAAACATTCAGTACTTC
CASSLGGQAKNIQYF
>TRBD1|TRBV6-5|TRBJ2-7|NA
TGTGCCAGCAGTCTCGACAGGGGAGGCTACGAGCAGTACTTC
CASSLDRGGYEQYF
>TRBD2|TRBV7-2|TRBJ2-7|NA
TGTGCCAGCAGCTCGGGACTAGCGTTTACCTACGAGCAGTACTTC
CASSSGLAFTYEQYF
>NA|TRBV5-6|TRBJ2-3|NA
TGTGCCAGCAGCCGGGACATCAACACAGATACGCAGTATTTT
CASSRDINTDTQYF
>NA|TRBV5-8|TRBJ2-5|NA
TGTGCCAGCAGCTCCCAGGGAGGCTGGGAAGAGACCCAGTACTTC
CASSSQGGWEETQYF
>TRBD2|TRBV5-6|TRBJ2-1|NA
TGTGCCAGCAGCTTTAGGCTAGCGGGGGGGCTCTCTGGCGATGAGCAGTTCTTC
CASSFRLAGGLSGDEQFF
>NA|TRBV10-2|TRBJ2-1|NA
TGCGCCAGCACCCAGGGGGGTCTCAATGAGCAGTTCTTC
CASTQGGLNEQFF
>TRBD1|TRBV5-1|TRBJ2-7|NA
TGCGCCAGCAGCTTGGTCCCAGGGGGCAGCTACGAGCAGTACTTC
CASSLVPGGSYEQYF
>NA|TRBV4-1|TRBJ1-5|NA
TGCGCCAGCAGCCAAGTCCGGGGGAATCAGCCCCAGCATTTT
CASSQVRGNQPQHF
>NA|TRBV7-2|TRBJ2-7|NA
TGTGCCAGCAGCTTAGGTAGTAGTGCGTTCCTCGAGCAGTACTTC
CASSLGSSAFLEQYF
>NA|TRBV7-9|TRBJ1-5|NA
TGTGCCAGCAGCTTAGGAGTGTCTAGCAATCAGCCCCAGCATTTT
CASSLGVSSNQPQHF